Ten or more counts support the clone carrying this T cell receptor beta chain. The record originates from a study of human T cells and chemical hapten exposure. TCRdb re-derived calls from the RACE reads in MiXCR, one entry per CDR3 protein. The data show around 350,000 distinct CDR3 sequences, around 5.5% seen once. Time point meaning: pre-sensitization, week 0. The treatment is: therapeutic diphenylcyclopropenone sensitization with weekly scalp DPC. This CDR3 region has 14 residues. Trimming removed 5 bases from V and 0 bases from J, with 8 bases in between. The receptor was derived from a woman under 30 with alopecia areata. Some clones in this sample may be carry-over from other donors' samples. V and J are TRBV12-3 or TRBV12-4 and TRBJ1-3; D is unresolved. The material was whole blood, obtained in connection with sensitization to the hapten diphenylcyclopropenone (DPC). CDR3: CASSPYTSGNTIYF. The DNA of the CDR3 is TGTGCCAGCAGTCCGTATACCTCTGGAAACACCATATATTTT.